Below, 10 T cell receptor beta chains from the same sample are listed, as sequenced in a study of a mutant IDH1 vaccine in newly diagnosed glioma (TCRdb year 2021). Library creation used the immunoSEQ multiplex PCR assay. TCRdb carries this immuneACCESS record with in-frame sequences only. Its versions omit some clonotypes, under half of them owing to an unresolved V gene in the studies checked, with the rest unexplained. The sample includes tens of thousands of clones, with approximately 80% observed a single time. Of the sample, under 25% falls within the top ten clones. The time point label of this sample denotes: baseline, week 1 (first vaccination visit). The label giving this sample's treatment or condition can be read as: pre-vaccination baseline after standard-of-care therapy. This sample comprised PBMCs, obtained from a glioma patient treated with radiotherapy, temozolomide or both. These receptors all stem from a man aged 25-40 years with glioma.

This clone was observed a few times. DNA for the CDR3: TGTGCCAGCAGTTTATTGCGTAGCCCCTACAATGAGCAGTTCTTC. It codes for CASSLLRSPYNEQFF. The J gene is TRBJ2-1, the V gene TRBV27; D uncertain. V dropped 1 base and J dropped 2 bases, with 9 bases sitting between them. This CDR3 region has 15 residues. Germline lookup yields CDR1 MNHEY and CDR2 SMNVEV (reference sequence).

The genes are TRBV5-6 and TRBJ1-5; D is uncertain. The CDR3 loop spans 14 amino acids. V was trimmed by 0 bases and J by 3 bases, leaving 7 bases between them. Germline V gives CDR1 SGHDT, CDR2 YYEEEE. This CDR3 is CASSLAADNQPQHF. In nucleotides, the CDR3 is TGTGCCAGCAGCTTGGCAGCAGACAATCAGCCCCAGCATTTT.

V and J are TRBV19 and TRBJ2-6, with D possibly being TRBD1 (5 bases). This CDR3 is 15 amino acids long. The ends were cut back, 2 bases at V and 2 bases at J, with 7 bases in the middle. The germline V gene encodes CDR1 LNHDA and CDR2 SQIVND (reference sequence). This CDR3 reads CASSIRGAGANVLTF. The CDR3 DNA reads as TGTGCCAGTAGTATAAGGGGTGCTGGGGCCAACGTCCTGACTTTC.

The chain uses TRBV18 and TRBJ1-1; TRBD1 might be the D (6 bases). The germline V and J ends were trimmed by 7 bases and 8 bases, with 20 bases remaining between them. The germline V gene encodes CDR1 KGHSH and CDR2 LQKENI. The CDR3 length is 14 residues. The CDR3 nucleotides read TGTGCCAGCTTGACGGGCATTTCACAGGGCGAAGCTTTCTTT. It yields the protein CASLTGISQGEAFF.

This chain joins TRBV28 and TRBJ1-2; D is perhaps TRBD1 (5 bases). The CDR3 spans 18 residues. CDR1 MDHEN and CDR2 SYDVKM come from the germline V gene. V was cut by 5 bases and J by 3 bases, with 25 bases left in between. CDR3 amino acids: CASSPKTDAPGTDYGYTF. CDR3 nucleotide sequence: TGTGCCAGCAGTCCGAAAACCGACGCGCCGGGGACCGACTATGGCTACACCTTC.

V usage is TRBV9 and J usage is TRBJ2-7; a weak D match, TRBD2 (5 bases). Germline CDR1 and CDR2: SGDLS and YYNGEE. Deletions cut 2 bases from V and 2 bases from J, with 14 bases between. CDR3 length equals 15 residues. CDR3 DNA sequence: TGTGCCAGCAGCGTCGGAAGGAAGGGAGCCTACGAGCAGTACTTC. This sequence encodes CASSVGRKGAYEQYF.

This rearrangement joins TRBV6-5 to TRBJ1-1; D gene unclear. The CDR3 runs to 14 residues. Germline lookup yields CDR1 MNHEY and CDR2 SVGAGI. Trimming took off 0 bases at V and 2 bases at J, with 7 bases between the two ends. CDR3 in amino acids: CASSYSVPNTEAFF. The CDR3 DNA reads as TGTGCCAGCAGTTACTCGGTACCAAACACTGAAGCTTTCTTT.

The rearrangement uses TRBV7-2 and TRBJ2-7; TRBD1 matches 8 bases. In germline, CDR1 is SGHTA, CDR2 FQGNSA. The junction had 10 bases not matched to a gene; V was cut back by 5 bases and J by 4 bases. The CDR3 extends over 15 amino acids. The CDR3: CASSPSGTGLYEQYF. DNA of the CDR3: TGTGCCAGCAGCCCTTCGGGGACAGGCCTTTACGAGCAGTACTTC. The full variable domain, rest sourced from reference TRBV7-2 and TRBJ2-7, is GAGVSQSPSNKVTEKGKDVELRCDPISGHTALYWYRQSLGQGLEFLIYFQGNSAPDKSGLPSDRFSAERTGGSVSTLTIQRTQQEDSAVYLCASSPSGTGLYEQYFGPGTRLTVT.

The rearrangement links TRBV18 to TRBJ1-1; 7 bases map to TRBD1. J gave up 2 bases and V 0 bases, and 3 bases lay outside the gene matches. The CDR3 contains 15 residues. CDR1 and CDR2 (germline): KGHSH, LQKENI. CDR3 sequence: CASSPPRGKNTEAFF. The CDR3 region has the DNA TGTGCCAGCTCACCACCCAGGGGGAAAAACACTGAAGCTTTCTTT.

The chain recombines TRBV13 with TRBJ2-3, with D tentatively TRBD2 (5 bases). V lost 1 base and J lost 4, with 12 bases in between. CDR3 size: 15 residues. In germline, CDR1 is PRHDT, CDR2 FYEKMQ (reference sequence). The chain's CDR3 is CASSLVRGVPDTQYF. The CDR3 DNA sequence: TGTGCCAGCAGCTTAGTACGGGGTGTTCCAGATACGCAGTATTTT.